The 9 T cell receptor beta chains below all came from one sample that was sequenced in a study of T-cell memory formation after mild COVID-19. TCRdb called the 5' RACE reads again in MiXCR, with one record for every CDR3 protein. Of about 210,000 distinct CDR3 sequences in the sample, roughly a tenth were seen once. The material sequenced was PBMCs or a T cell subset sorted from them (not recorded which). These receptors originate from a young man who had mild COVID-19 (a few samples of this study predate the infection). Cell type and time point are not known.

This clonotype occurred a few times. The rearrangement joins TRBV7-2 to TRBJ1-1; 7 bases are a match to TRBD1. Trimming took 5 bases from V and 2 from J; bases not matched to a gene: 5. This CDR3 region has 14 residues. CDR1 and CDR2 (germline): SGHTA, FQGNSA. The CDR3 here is CASSETGFNTEAFF. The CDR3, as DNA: TGTGCCAGCAGCGAGACAGGGTTCAACACTGAAGCTTTCTTT.

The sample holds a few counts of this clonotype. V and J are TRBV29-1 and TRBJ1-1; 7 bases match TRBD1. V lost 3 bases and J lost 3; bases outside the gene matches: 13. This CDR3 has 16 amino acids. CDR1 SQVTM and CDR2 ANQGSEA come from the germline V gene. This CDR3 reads CSVDPSTGWFDTEAFF. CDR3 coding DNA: TGCAGCGTTGATCCCTCGACAGGGTGGTTCGACACTGAAGCTTTCTTT.

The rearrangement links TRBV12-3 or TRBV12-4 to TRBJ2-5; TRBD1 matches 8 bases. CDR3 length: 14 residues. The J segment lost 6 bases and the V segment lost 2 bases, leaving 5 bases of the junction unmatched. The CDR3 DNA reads TGTGCCAGCAGTTTAAACAGGGGGTCAAAGACCCAGTACTTC. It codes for CASSLNRGSKTQYF.

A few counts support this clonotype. CDR3 loop: CASRLGPASYNEQFF. The CDR3 bases are TGTGCCAGCCGTCTGGGGCCCGCCTCCTACAATGAGCAGTTCTTC. V usage is TRBV5-5 and J usage is TRBJ2-1, with D perhaps matching TRBD1 (5 bases). CDR3 size: 15 residues. Trimming removed 7 bases from V and 0 bases from J, with 14 bases in between. Germline CDR1 is SGHKS and CDR2 is YYEKEE (reference sequence).

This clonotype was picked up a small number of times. The CDR3, as DNA: TGTGCCAGCAGCTGGGGATCAAGGGGGAGTGGGACCCAGTACTTC. Amino acid sequence: CASSWGSRGSGTQYF. This chain links TRBV5-4 with TRBJ2-5, with D perhaps matching TRBD1 (6 bases). The CDR3 is made up of 15 amino acids. Germline values: CDR1 SGHNT, CDR2 YYREEE (reference sequence). V gave up 3 bases and J gave up 7 bases, with 19 bases separating them.

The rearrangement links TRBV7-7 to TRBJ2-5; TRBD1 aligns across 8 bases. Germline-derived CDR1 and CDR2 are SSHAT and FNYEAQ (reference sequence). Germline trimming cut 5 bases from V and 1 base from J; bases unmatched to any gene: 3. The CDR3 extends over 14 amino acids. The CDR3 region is CASSQGQAQETQYF. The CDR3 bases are TGTGCCAGCAGCCAGGGACAGGCCCAAGAGACCCAGTACTTC.

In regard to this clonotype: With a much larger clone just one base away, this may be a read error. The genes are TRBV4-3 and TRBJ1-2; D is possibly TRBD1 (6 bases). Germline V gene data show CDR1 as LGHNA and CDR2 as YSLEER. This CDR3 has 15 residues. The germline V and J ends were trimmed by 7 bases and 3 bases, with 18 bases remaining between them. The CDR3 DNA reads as TGCGCCAGCACCCGGCAGGCAGGGGACTACTATGGCTACACCTTC. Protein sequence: CASTRQAGDYYGYTF.

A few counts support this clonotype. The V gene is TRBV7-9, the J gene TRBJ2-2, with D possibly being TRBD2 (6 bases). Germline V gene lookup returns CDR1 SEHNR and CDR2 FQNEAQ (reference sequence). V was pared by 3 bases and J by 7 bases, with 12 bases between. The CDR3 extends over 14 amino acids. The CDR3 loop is CASSLAAGRGELFF. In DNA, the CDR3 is TGTGCCAGCAGCTTGGCGGCGGGGCGCGGGGAGCTGTTTTTT.

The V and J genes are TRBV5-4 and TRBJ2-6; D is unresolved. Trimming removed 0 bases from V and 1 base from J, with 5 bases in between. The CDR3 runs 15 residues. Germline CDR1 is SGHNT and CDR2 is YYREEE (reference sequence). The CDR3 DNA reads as TGTGCCAGCAGCTTGGAAGAGTCTGGGGCCAACGTCCTGACTTTC. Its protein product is CASSLEESGANVLTF.